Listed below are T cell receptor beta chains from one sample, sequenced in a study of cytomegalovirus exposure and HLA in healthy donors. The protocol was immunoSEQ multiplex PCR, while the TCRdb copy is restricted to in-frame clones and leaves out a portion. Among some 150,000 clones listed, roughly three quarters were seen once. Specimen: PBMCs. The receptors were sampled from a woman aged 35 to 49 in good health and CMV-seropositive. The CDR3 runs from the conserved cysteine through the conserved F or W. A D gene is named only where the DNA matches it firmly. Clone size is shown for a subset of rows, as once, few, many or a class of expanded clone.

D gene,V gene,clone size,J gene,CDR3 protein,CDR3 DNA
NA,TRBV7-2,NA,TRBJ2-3,CASSQTGGGTDTQYF,TGTGCCAGCAGCCAAACGGGGGGCGGCACAGATACGCAGTATTTT
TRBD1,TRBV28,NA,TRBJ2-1,CASSAGTGGSYEQFF,TGTGCCAGCAGTGCCGGGACAGGGGGTTCTTATGAGCAGTTCTTC
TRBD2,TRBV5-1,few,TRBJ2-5,CASSRTSGGETQYF,TGCGCCAGCAGCAGGACTAGCGGGGGTGAGACCCAGTACTTC
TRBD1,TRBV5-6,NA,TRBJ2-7,CASRERDRGTYEQYF,TGTGCCAGCAGGGAACGGGACAGGGGGACCTACGAGCAGTACTTC
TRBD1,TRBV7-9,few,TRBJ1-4,CSSSLALGAGGEKLFF,TGTTCCAGCAGCTTAGCGCTTGGGGCAGGGGGAGAAAAACTGTTTTTT
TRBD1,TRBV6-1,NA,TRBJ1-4,CASSLYRGSEKLFF,TGTGCCAGCAGTTTATACAGGGGGAGCGAAAAACTGTTTTTT
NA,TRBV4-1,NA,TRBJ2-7,CASSLRTVPPYEQYF,TGCGCCAGCAGCCTCAGGACAGTCCCACCCTACGAGCAGTACTTC
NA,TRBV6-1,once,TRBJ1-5,CASSNRDNNQPQHF,TGTGCCAGCAGCAACCGGGACAACAATCAGCCCCAGCATTTT
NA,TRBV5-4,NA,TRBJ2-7,CASSFQGGSYEQYF,TGTGCCAGCAGTTTTCAGGGAGGCTCCTACGAGCAGTACTTC
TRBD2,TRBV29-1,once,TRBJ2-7,CSVVGLAAYEQYF,TGCAGCGTGGTCGGACTAGCGGCCTACGAGCAGTACTTC
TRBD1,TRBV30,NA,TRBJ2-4,CAWDQGVRAIQYF,TGTGCCTGGGATCAGGGGGTGAGGGCCATTCAGTACTTC
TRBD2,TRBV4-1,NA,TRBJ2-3,CASSQREGDTQYF,TGCGCCAGCAGCCAACGGGAGGGAGATACGCAGTATTTT
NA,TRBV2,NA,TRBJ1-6,CASRSTGPNSPLHF,TGTGCCAGCAGAAGCACAGGGCCAAATTCACCCCTCCACTTT
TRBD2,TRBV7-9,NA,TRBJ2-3,CASSPITSGGVADTQYF,TGTGCCAGCAGCCCGATTACTAGCGGGGGGGTGGCAGATACGCAGTATTTT
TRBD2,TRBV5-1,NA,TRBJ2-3,CASRDGRGGPDTQYF,TGCGCCAGCCGAGACGGGCGGGGGGGCCCAGATACGCAGTATTTT
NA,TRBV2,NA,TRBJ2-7,CASSEGRLSYEQYF,TGTGCCAGCAGTGAGGGTAGACTATCCTACGAGCAGTACTTC
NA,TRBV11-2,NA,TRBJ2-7,CASSPASSYEQYF,TGTGCCAGCAGCCCAGCTAGCTCCTACGAGCAGTACTTC
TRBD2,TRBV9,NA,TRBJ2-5,CASSVTSGGPQTQYF,TGTGCCAGCAGCGTGACTAGCGGGGGCCCTCAGACCCAGTACTTC
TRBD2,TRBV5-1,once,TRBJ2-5,CASSLSSGEETQYF,TGCGCCAGCAGCTTGAGCAGCGGGGAGGAGACCCAGTACTTC
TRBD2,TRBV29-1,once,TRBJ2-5,CSGSGLAGAPFQETQYF,TGCAGCGGGTCCGGGCTAGCGGGGGCTCCCTTCCAAGAGACCCAGTACTTC
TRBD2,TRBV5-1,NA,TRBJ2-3,CASSSGGLTDTQYF,TGCGCCAGCTCTAGCGGGGGACTTACAGATACGCAGTATTTT
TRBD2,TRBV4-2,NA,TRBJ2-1,CASSQTTSGYNEQFF,TGTGCCAGCAGCCAAACAACTAGCGGCTACAATGAGCAGTTCTTC
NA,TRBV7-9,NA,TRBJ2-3,CAGSFSGGTDTQYF,TGTGCCGGGTCTTTCTCCGGGGGCACAGATACGCAGTATTTT
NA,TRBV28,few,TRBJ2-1,CASSPGPAGPEQFF,TGTGCCAGCAGTCCCGGTCCCGCGGGTCCTGAGCAGTTCTTC
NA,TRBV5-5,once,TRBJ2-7,CASSQGAEQYF,TGTGCCAGCTCCCAAGGGGCCGAGCAGTACTTC
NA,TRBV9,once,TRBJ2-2,CASSVGGLGELFF,TGTGCCAGCAGCGTAGGGGGACTCGGGGAGCTGTTTTTT
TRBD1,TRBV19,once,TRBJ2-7,CASSRDRGKSYEQYF,TGTGCCAGTAGCCGGGACAGGGGGAAGTCCTACGAGCAGTACTTC
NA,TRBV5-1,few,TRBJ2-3,CASSFDSFSTDTQYF,TGCGCCAGCAGCTTCGACAGCTTTAGCACAGATACGCAGTATTTT
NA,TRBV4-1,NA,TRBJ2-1,CASSLRQEWDEQFF,TGCGCCAGCAGCTTACGACAGGAATGGGATGAGCAGTTCTTC
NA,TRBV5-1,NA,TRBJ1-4,CASSRVINEKLFF,TGCGCCAGCAGCCGGGTGATTAATGAAAAACTGTTTTTT
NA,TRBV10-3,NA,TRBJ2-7,CAISESTATYEQYF,TGTGCCATCAGTGAGTCGACTGCGACCTACGAGCAGTACTTC
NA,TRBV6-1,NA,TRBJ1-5,CASRELGRGGQPQHF,TGTGCCAGCAGGGAGTTAGGCAGGGGCGGGCAGCCCCAGCATTTT
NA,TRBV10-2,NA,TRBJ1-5,CASSELTNNQPQHF,TGCGCCAGCAGTGAGTTGACAAATAATCAGCCCCAGCATTTT
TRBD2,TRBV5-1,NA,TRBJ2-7,CASSLGGGSYEQYF,TGCGCCAGCAGCTTGGGCGGGGGATCCTACGAGCAGTACTTC
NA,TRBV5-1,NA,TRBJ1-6,CASSSTGSNNSPLHF,TGCGCCAGCAGCTCCACAGGGTCAAATAATTCACCCCTCCACTTT
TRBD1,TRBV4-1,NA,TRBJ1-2,CASSQDDRGFSGYTF,TGCGCCAGCAGCCAAGACGACAGGGGATTTAGTGGCTACACCTTC
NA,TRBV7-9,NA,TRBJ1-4,CASSFEEGITNEKLFF,TGTGCCAGCAGCTTTGAGGAAGGAATAACTAATGAAAAACTGTTTTTT
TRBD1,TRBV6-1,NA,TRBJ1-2,CASSLTGDYGYTF,TGTGCCAGCAGCCTGACAGGGGACTATGGCTACACCTTC
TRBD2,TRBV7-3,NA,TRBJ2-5,CASSFRAGEETQYF,TGTGCCAGCAGCTTTAGGGCGGGGGAAGAGACCCAGTACTTC
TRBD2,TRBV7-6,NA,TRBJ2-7,CASSPGLGGGEQYF,TGTGCCAGCAGCCCGGGACTAGGCGGGGGTGAGCAGTACTTC
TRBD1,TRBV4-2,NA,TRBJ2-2,CASSQDRTGGKTGELFF,TGTGCCAGCAGCCAAGATCGAACAGGGGGCAAAACCGGGGAGCTGTTTTTT
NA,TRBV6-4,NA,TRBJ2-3,CASSDSIGSTDTQYF,TGTGCCAGCAGTGACTCGATCGGTAGCACAGATACGCAGTATTTT
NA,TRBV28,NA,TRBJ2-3,CASRAQGIGTQYF,TGTGCCAGCAGAGCCCAGGGGATCGGTACGCAGTATTTT
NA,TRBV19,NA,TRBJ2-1,CASSAVDRSKNEQFF,TGTGCCAGTAGTGCTGTCGACAGGTCTAAGAATGAGCAGTTCTTC
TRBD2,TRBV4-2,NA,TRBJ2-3,CASGLAGGWTDTQYF,TGTGCCAGTGGACTAGCGGGGGGTTGGACAGATACGCAGTATTTT
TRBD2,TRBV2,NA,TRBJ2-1,CASSELGGGAYNEQFF,TGTGCCAGCAGTGAATTGGGCGGGGGGGCCTACAATGAACAGTTCTTC
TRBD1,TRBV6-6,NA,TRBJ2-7,CASSPTRQGIGYEQYF,TGTGCCAGCAGCCCTACCCGACAGGGAATCGGCTACGAGCAGTACTTC
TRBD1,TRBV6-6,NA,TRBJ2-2,CASSWTGALSGELFF,TGTGCCAGCAGCTGGACAGGGGCGCTGAGCGGGGAGCTGTTTTTT
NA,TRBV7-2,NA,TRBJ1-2,CASSLVLAVYYGYTF,TGTGCCAGCAGCTTAGTGTTGGCAGTCTACTATGGCTACACCTTC
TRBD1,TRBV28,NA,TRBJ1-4,CASSLGGGWEKLFF,TGTGCCAGCAGTTTAGGAGGGGGCTGGGAAAAACTGTTTTTT
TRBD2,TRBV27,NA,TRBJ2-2,CASSLYDSGGGGELFF,TGTGCCAGCAGTTTATATGATAGCGGGGGAGGCGGGGAGCTGTTTTTT
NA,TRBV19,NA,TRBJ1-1,CASSLAYRDIGAFF,TGTGCCAGTAGTCTCGCTTATCGGGACATAGGAGCTTTCTTT
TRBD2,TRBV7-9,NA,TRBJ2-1,CASSPGLAGTYNEQFF,TGTGCCAGCAGCCCGGGACTAGCGGGGACTTACAATGAGCAGTTCTTC